This TCR beta chain is from a study of beta chain features in type 1 diabetes. Study-level results: Moderate yet significant TCRB CDR3 shortening was seen in Type 1 diabetes patients in all four CD4+ subsets.

Remarks on this clone: Antigen: not known.

As every portion of the isolated RNA was reverse transcribed, the sequencing read expressed TCRB transcripts. The table came from immunoSEQ multiplex PCR; TCRdb's copy has only in-frame clones and leaves some out. The sample records hundreds of thousands of clones, around 30% being singletons. There was one heparinised blood draw per donor, averaging roughly 0.12 L. Sequencing input: naive CD4+ T cells from blood. This TCR came from a man between 18 and 29 years old in good health.

The CDR3 region has the DNA TGTGCCAGCAGTGGGACAGGGGTAATCGGAGAGACCCAGTACTTC. Protein sequence: CASSGTGVIGETQYF. This chain uses TRBV25-1 with TRBJ2-5, with 9 bases aligning to TRBD1. With V trimmed by 4 bases and J by 4 bases, 7 bases remained unmatched. The CDR3 length is 15 residues. Germline lookup yields CDR1 MGHDK and CDR2 SYGVNS.